The clone carrying this T cell receptor beta chain turned up a few times. RNA transcripts provided the source from which TCR beta CDR3 regions were amplified. With the HTBI primer set, the TCR CDR3 went through a first round of RT-PCR. TCRdb ran MiXCR on the multiplex PCR reads and lists one entry per CDR3 protein. The sample has about 500,000 distinct CDR3 sequences, roughly a sixth seen once. Germline V gene data show CDR1 as LGHNA and CDR2 as YSLEER. V was pared by 0 bases and J by 3 bases, with 6 bases between. The CDR3 is 14 residues long. This entry is derived from a study of T cells in Graves' hyperthyroidism and ophthalmopathy. On the basis of clinical symptoms, serum thyroxine and TRAb, thyroid ultrasound and orbital computed tomography, diagnoses were made.

V is TRBV4-3 and J is TRBJ1-5; no clear D gene. Sequenced input: blood. The source is a woman younger than 45 with Graves' ophthalmopathy. In DNA, the CDR3 is TGCGCCAGCAGCCAAGACACTGTCAATCAGCCCCAGCATTTT. Translation gives CASSQDTVNQPQHF.